The 20 T cell receptor beta chains given below trace back to one sample, sequenced in a study of tumor-infiltrating lymphocytes in primary liver carcinoma. Co-extraction yielded RNA and DNA from 20-30 mg of unsorted bulk tissue. The authors made TCR beta cDNA from about 500 ng total RNA with a constant-region primer. Slightly modified ARM-PCR served as the procedure for the TCR beta libraries. These libraries came from three rounds of nested multiplex PCR. Amplification in the first two PCR rounds was performed using TRBV1-TRBV30 forward primers and a C-beta reverse primer for 10 cycles each. TCRdb re-analysed the multiplex PCR reads in MiXCR, keeping a single row per CDR3 protein. The sample holds 40,000 to 55,000 distinct CDR3 sequences, 55% to 75% seen once. Sequencing was done on a sample of liver tumor tissue from sampling region 5. As for subset: tumor region T5, tumor centre. The receptors here all came from a man aged 40-49 years with primary liver carcinoma and hepatitis B virus infection.

In the case of this clonotype: Germline and junction disagree at one end, which may indicate a read error. The rearrangement links TRBV11-2 to TRBJ1-3, with no clear D. Germline CDR1 and CDR2: SGHAT and FQNNGV. There are 13 residues in the CDR3. CDR3 sequence (DNA): TGTGCCTCAGCCCATGGAGCTGGAGACACCATACATTTT. Protein product: CASAHGAGDTIHF.

This clonotype has a count of ten or more. The chain uses TRBV6-6 and TRBJ2-3; 9 bases map to TRBD1. V was clipped by 4 bases and J by 0 bases; unmatched bases: 2. Germline assignment: CDR1 MNHNY and CDR2 SVGAGI (reference sequence). The CDR3 has 15 residues. In DNA form, the CDR3 reads TGTGCCAGCAGTTCGGGACAGGGAAGCACAGATACGCAGTATTTT. Residues: CASSSGQGSTDTQYF.

This clonotype has just one count. Sequence at one end of the junction differs from germline and may be a read error. The chain combines TRBV4-1 with TRBJ2-7; D may correspond to TRBD1 or TRBD2 (5 bases each). CDR3 length: 14 residues. CDR1 MGHRA and CDR2 YSYEKL come from the germline V gene. As DNA, the CDR3 is TGCGCCGGCAGACCGGGGCCGAGCTCCTATCAGCAGTACTTC. As protein: CAGRPGPSSYQQYF.

To note about this clonotype: The conserved final phenylalanine or tryptophan is absent from the CDR3, which likely points to a read error. It is unclear where the CDR3 begins or ends on the DNA, so no DNA is shown, and the CDR3 is as TCRdb lists it. The V call is TRBV6-1, the J call TRBJ2-1. 11 amino acids form the CDR3, both terminal residues included. CDR1 and CDR2 (germline): MNHNS, SASEGT. CDR3 amino acids: CASSLPTERFS.

The chain recombines TRBV5-6 with TRBJ2-1, with a weak D call TRBD2 (6 bases). This CDR3 has 15 residues. Trimming shortened V by 6 bases and J by 4 bases, and 17 bases separated the two germline ends. Germline V lookup: CDR1 SGHDT, CDR2 YYEEEE. The CDR3 sequence: CASTSGVGEYNEQFF. The CDR3 nucleotides are TGTGCCAGCACCTCGGGGGTGGGGGAGTACAATGAGCAGTTCTTC.

This clonotype was counted many times. V is TRBV4-1 and J is TRBJ2-3; D unresolved. The CDR3 spans 15 residues. Trimming took 0 bases from V and 4 from J, leaving 11 bases between them. The germline V gene encodes CDR1 MGHRA and CDR2 YSYEKL. CDR3 sequence reads: CASSQDPPSADTQYF. In DNA form, the CDR3 reads TGCGCCAGCAGCCAAGATCCCCCGTCCGCAGATACGCAGTATTTT.

To note about this clonotype: Its ends do not fully match the called genes, so a read error is possible. Here the CDR3 reads CASSYSGLTGTGTNLLTF. CDR3 coding DNA: TGTGCCAGCAGTTACTCGGGCCTAACGGGCACTGGGACCAACCTCCTGACTTTC. The J gene is TRBJ2-6, the V gene TRBV6-5, with D possibly being TRBD1 or TRBD2 (5 bases each). The CDR3 extends over 18 amino acids. Germline lookup yields CDR1 MNHEY and CDR2 SVGAGI.

This clonotype was recorded at least ten times. CDR3 DNA: TGTGCCAGCCGCGGAAGCACAGATACGCAGTATTTT. It codes for CASRGSTDTQYF. This chain uses TRBV2 with TRBJ2-3; D not resolved. Germline loops: CDR1 SNHLY, CDR2 FYNNEI. Trimming stripped 8 bases from V and 0 bases from J, with 6 bases between. CDR3 length: 12 residues. Combining the CDR3 with reference TRBV2 and TRBJ2-3 gives the whole variable domain EPEVTQTPSHQVTQMGQEVILRCVPISNHLYFYWYRQILGQKVEFLVSFYNNEISEKSEIFDDQFSVERPDGSNFTLKIRSTKLEDSAMYFCASRGSTDTQYFGPGTRLTVL.

The chain uses TRBV13 and TRBJ1-1; D unresolved. There are 13 residues in the CDR3. The ends were cut back, 10 bases at V and 5 bases at J, with 17 bases in the middle. Per germline, CDR1 PRHDT and CDR2 FYEKMQ (reference sequence). Written as DNA, the CDR3 is TGTGCCACAGAAGGACGACCGAGTACTGAAGCTTTCTTT. Amino acid sequence: CATEGRPSTEAFF. Full variable domain (rest looked up from reference TRBV13 and TRBJ1-1): AAGVIQSPRHLIKEKRETATLKCYPIPRHDTVYWYQQGPGQDPQFLISFYEKMQSDKGSIPDRFSAQQFSDYHSELNMSSLELGDSALYFCATEGRPSTEAFFGQGTRLTVV.

This clonotype has a single count. The chain joins TRBV10-1 to TRBJ2-2; D perhaps matches TRBD2 (6 bases). Trimming cost V 5 bases and J 8 bases, with 12 bases left between them. Germline V gene data show CDR1 as WNHNN and CDR2 as SYGVQD (reference sequence). The CDR3 is 13 amino acids. The DNA for the CDR3 is TGCGCCAGCAGTAGGCTAGCGCCGGGGGAGCTGTTTTTT. Residues: CASSRLAPGELFF.

This clonotype was seen only a few times. The V gene is TRBV29-1, the J gene TRBJ2-7; D is undetermined. Germline CDR1 and CDR2: SQVTM and ANQGSEA. Trimming stripped 7 bases from V and 5 bases from J, with 15 bases between. The CDR3 contains 12 residues. The DNA of the CDR3 is TGCAGCGCTGGAGTAAGAACAAACGAGCAGTACTTC. Residues: CSAGVRTNEQYF.

In this sample, this clonotype turned up many times. The gene calls are TRBV7-9 and TRBJ2-5; no reliable D call. Germline-derived CDR1 and CDR2 are SEHNR and FQNEAQ (reference sequence). V lost 5 bases, J lost 0 bases, and 7 bases lay in between. The CDR3 spans 13 residues. The CDR3 region is CASSPENQETQYF. CDR3 bases: TGTGCCAGCAGCCCGGAAAACCAAGAGACCCAGTACTTC. Together with reference TRBV7-9 and TRBJ2-5, the CDR3 gives the full variable domain: DTGVSQNPRHKITKRGQNVTFRCDPISEHNRLYWYRQTLGQGPEFLTYFQNEAQLEKSRLLSDRFSAERPKGSFSTLEIQRTEQGDSAMYLCASSPENQETQYFGPGTRLLVL.

Note on this clonotype: A junction boundary mismatches the germline segment, possibly from a read error. V and J are TRBV4-1 and TRBJ2-1, with 10 nucleotides matching TRBD2. This CDR3 region has 17 residues. Germline lookup yields CDR1 MGHRA and CDR2 YSYEKL. CDR3 loop: CASCQASGRAEVSEQFF. In nucleotides, the CDR3 is TGTGCCAGCTGCCAAGCAAGCGGGAGGGCCGAGGTTAGTGAGCAGTTCTTC.

J is TRBJ2-7 and V is TRBV7-3; maybe TRBD2 (7 bases). The CDR3 length is 15 residues. Germline-derived CDR1 and CDR2 are SGHTA and FQGTGA. This chain's CDR3 is CASSLGGGVAYEQYV. CDR3 nucleotides: TGTGCCAGTAGCTTAGGAGGGGGGGTTGCCTACGAGCAGTACGTC.

About this clonotype itself: A much more abundant neighbour one base away suggests this may be a read error. This chain's CDR3 is CTSSLFPTYEQFF. CDR3 DNA: TGTACCAGCAGTTTATTTCCCACCTATGAGCAGTTCTTC. This chain uses TRBV28 with TRBJ2-1; D remains unclear. There are 13 residues in the CDR3. CDR1 and CDR2 from the germline V gene are MDHEN and SYDVKM.

Comment on this clonotype: At one end, the junction sequence differs from germline, possibly due to a read error. The chain recombines TRBV7-9 with TRBJ2-7; a weak D match, TRBD1 (6 bases). The V gene's germline CDR1 is SEHNR and CDR2 FQNEAQ (reference sequence). The CDR3 has 14 residues. The CDR3 reads CACSLGRTEGVQYF. The CDR3 nucleotides are TGTGCCTGCAGCTTAGGTCGGACAGAAGGGGTGCAGTACTTC.

On this clonotype itself: This sequence may be a read error, since a much larger clone differs from it by one base. CDR3 sequence reads: CASSLGQGNTEAFF. The DNA for the CDR3 is TGTGCCAGCAGTTTAGGACAGGGGAACACTGAAGCTTTCTTT. The chain employs TRBV28 and TRBJ1-1; 8 bases map to TRBD1. The germline gives CDR1 MDHEN, CDR2 SYDVKM. The CDR3 consists of 14 residues. With V trimmed by 2 bases and J by 1 base, 0 bases remained unmatched.

At least ten counts were recorded for this clonotype. The V call is TRBV25-1, the J call TRBJ2-7, with no clear D. Deletions cut 8 bases from V and 4 bases from J, with 9 bases between. Germline lookup yields CDR1 MGHDK and CDR2 SYGVNS. The CDR3 has 11 amino acids. The CDR3 DNA is TGTGCCAGCTCCCTGACGTACGAGCAGTACTTC. Translation: CASSLTYEQYF.

Comment on this clonotype: A junction boundary mismatches the germline segment, possibly from a read error. This chain connects TRBV6-1 to TRBJ1-5; tentatively, D is TRBD1 (5 bases). The germline CDR1 and CDR2 sequences are MNHNS and SASEGT. The CDR3 has 16 residues. CDR3 sequence: CASTDKGKLSIQPQHF. The CDR3 region has the DNA TGTGCCAGCACTGACAAGGGGAAGTTAAGCATTCAGCCCCAGCATTTT.

The CDR3 DNA sequence: TGTGCCAGCAGCTTTGCCAGTGGGCGCAGTCGGCAAGAGACCCAGTACTTC. This gives the protein CASSFASGRSRQETQYF. V and J are TRBV11-2 and TRBJ2-5; D not resolved. The CDR3 extends over 17 amino acids. Trimming pared 3 bases from V and 2 bases from J, leaving 19 bases between. The germline CDR1 and CDR2 sequences are SGHAT and FQNNGV. Together with reference TRBV11-2 and TRBJ2-5, the CDR3 gives the full variable domain: EAGVAQSPRYKIIEKRQSVAFWCNPISGHATLYWYQQILGQGPKLLIQFQNNGVVDDSQLPKDRFSAERLKGVDSTLKIQPAKLEDSAVYLCASSFASGRSRQETQYFGPGTRLLVL.